The 30 T cell receptor beta chains below all came from one sample that was sequenced in a study of T cells in Graves' hyperthyroidism and ophthalmopathy. The source material, RNA transcripts, was used to amplify TCR beta CDR3 regions. The study used the HTBI primer set for a first-round RT-PCR of the TCR CDR3. TCRdb recomputed calls from the multiplex PCR reads with MiXCR, one row per CDR3 protein. The profile covers approximately 710,000 distinct CDR3 sequences, with 17% appearing a single time and roughly a sixth taken by the ten largest. Sample: blood. The source of these receptors is a man in his forties or fifties with Graves' hyperthyroidism.

Many counts were recorded for this clonotype. The V and J genes are TRBV20-1 and TRBJ2-5; D not resolved. This CDR3 has 13 residues. Germline V gives CDR1 DFQATT, CDR2 SNEGSKA (reference sequence). V lost 3 bases and J lost 3, with 11 bases in between. The CDR3 DNA sequence: TGCAGTGCTAGTAGGCAGGTAGAAGAGACCCAGTACTTC. It yields the protein CSASRQVEETQYF.

This clonotype has at least ten counts. V and J are TRBV24-1 and TRBJ1-2; a weak D match, TRBD1 (5 bases). CDR3 length equals 13 residues. Germline V lookup: CDR1 KGHDR, CDR2 SFDVKD. V lost 7 bases and J 5 bases, leaving 13 bases between the germline ends. The DNA for the CDR3 is TGTGCCACCAGATCCGGGACGGATTATGGCTACACCTTC. Protein: CATRSGTDYGYTF.

The CDR3 coding sequence is TGTGCCAGCAGCGGGTGGGGGGACGCCGCGAGCGCCGGGGAGCTGTTTTTT. Translating gives CASSGWGDAASAGELFF. V and J are TRBV9 and TRBJ2-2, with D possibly matching TRBD2 (6 bases). Trimming shortened V by 3 bases and J by 6 bases, and 21 bases separated the two germline ends. The germline V gene encodes CDR1 SGDLS and CDR2 YYNGEE. CDR3 size: 17 residues.

This clonotype was counted many times. The chain couples TRBV11-1 to TRBJ1-1; 10 bases line up with TRBD1. The CDR3 has 16 residues. Losses at the gene ends were 3 bases for V and 0 bases for J; bases not matched to a gene: 4. Germline CDR1 reads SGHAT; CDR2 reads FQDESV (reference sequence). As DNA, the CDR3 is TGTGCCAGCAGCTTCGGGACAGGGGCTATGAACACTGAAGCTTTCTTT. Translating gives CASSFGTGAMNTEAFF.

This clonotype was counted ten times or more. One junction end does not reproduce the germline sequence, and a read error may be involved. The V call is TRBV7-2, the J call TRBJ2-7, with D maybe TRBD1 (6 bases). CDR1 and CDR2 from the germline V gene are SGHTA and FQGNSA. The CDR3 loop spans 14 amino acids. The DNA for the CDR3 is TGTGCCAGCAGTTTAGAGACAGGATCCTACGAGCAGTACTTC. It translates to CASSLETGSYEQYF. Together with reference TRBV7-2 and TRBJ2-7, the CDR3 gives the full variable domain: GAGVSQSPSNKVTEKGKDVELRCDPISGHTALYWYRQSLGQGLEFLIYFQGNSAPDKSGLPSDRFSAERTGGSVSTLTIQRTQQEDSAVYLCASSLETGSYEQYFGPGTRLTVT.

This clonotype was detected ten times or more. The chain joins TRBV11-2 to TRBJ2-7, with 7 bases fitting TRBD2. The germline gives CDR1 SGHAT, CDR2 FQNNGV. This CDR3 spans 14 amino acids. Unmatched junction bases numbered 10, after V lost 5 bases and J lost 6 bases. Written as DNA, the CDR3 is TGTGCCAGCAGCCTCGCGTGGGAGGGCACCGAGCAGTACTTC. Translating it yields CASSLAWEGTEQYF.

The chain employs TRBV7-2 and TRBJ2-4; the D is unclear. Trimming shortened V by 5 bases and J by 8 bases, and 10 bases separated the two germline ends. The CDR3 spans 12 residues. The germline V gene has CDR1 SGHTA and CDR2 FQGNSA. This chain's CDR3 is CASSPQWDIQYF. The CDR3, as DNA: TGTGCCAGCAGCCCGCAGTGGGACATTCAGTACTTC. The full variable domain, in which reference TRBV7-2 and TRBJ2-4 provide the parts outside the CDR3, is GAGVSQSPSNKVTEKGKDVELRCDPISGHTALYWYRQSLGQGLEFLIYFQGNSAPDKSGLPSDRFSAERTGGSVSTLTIQRTQQEDSAVYLCASSPQWDIQYFGAGTRLSVL.

This clonotype was seen a few times. CDR3 bases: TGCGCCAGCAGCTTGGCCAGGGCAACCGGGGAGCTGTTTTTT. It yields the protein CASSLARATGELFF. The chain combines TRBV5-1 with TRBJ2-2, with a weak D call TRBD1 (5 bases). Between the trimmed V and J ends, which lost 0 bases and 5 bases, there was a span of 8 bases. The length of the CDR3 is 14 residues. Germline V CDR1 and CDR2: SGHRS, YFSETQ.

This clonotype showed up just a few times. The V and J genes are TRBV5-1 and TRBJ2-2, with D uncertain. CDR1 is SGHRS, CDR2 YFSETQ, per germline. This CDR3 comprises 16 residues. V was clipped by 4 bases and J by 1 base, with 14 bases between them. CDR3: CASSPFLVVNTGELFF. CDR3 in DNA: TGCGCCAGCAGCCCTTTTTTGGTGGTGAACACCGGGGAGCTGTTTTTT. The whole variable domain, remainder taken from reference TRBV5-1 and TRBJ2-2, is KAGVTQTPRYLIKTRGQQVTLSCSPISGHRSVSWYQQTPGQGLQFLFEYFSETQRNKGNFPGRFSGRQFSNSRSEMNVSTLELGDSALYLCASSPFLVVNTGELFFGEGSRLTVL.

This clonotype has just a few counts. The rearrangement joins TRBV12-3 or TRBV12-4 to TRBJ2-1; 7 bases align to TRBD2. The ends lost 10 bases at V and 7 bases at J; junction bases unmatched: 13. The CDR3 spans 14 residues. The CDR3 loop reads CATGTRTRTNEQFF. The CDR3, as DNA: TGTGCCACCGGAACTCGGACTAGAACAAATGAGCAGTTCTTC.

This clonotype was observed many times. V and J are TRBV5-1 and TRBJ2-6; D is uncertain. Germline loops: CDR1 SGHRS, CDR2 YFSETQ. This CDR3 contains 15 residues. V was pared by 1 base and J by 2 bases, with 7 bases between. The CDR3: CASSLIRAGANVLTF. The CDR3 bases are TGCGCCAGCAGCTTGATCCGGGCTGGGGCCAACGTCCTGACTTTC.

This clonotype was seen a handful of times. A much larger clone differs from this one at a single base, so this may be a read error. The CDR3 protein is CASGAQGSWYEKLFF. The CDR3 bases are TGTGCCAGCGGTGCTCAGGGGAGCTGGTATGAAAAACTGTTTTTT. The J gene is TRBJ1-4, the V gene TRBV27, with D perhaps TRBD1 (6 bases). V lost 8 bases and J 6 bases, leaving 19 bases between the germline ends. Germline loops: CDR1 MNHEY, CDR2 SMNVEV (reference sequence). CDR3 length equals 15 residues.

This clonotype was picked up many times. The chain joins TRBV6-1 to TRBJ1-6; 8 bases are a match to TRBD1. This CDR3 comprises 15 residues. Germline trimming cut 5 bases from V and 9 bases from J; bases unmatched to any gene: 9. Germline lookup yields CDR1 MNHNS and CDR2 SASEGT. The CDR3 DNA sequence: TGTGCCAGCAGTAAACAGGGGGAAATTGCTTCACCCCTCCACTTT. Translated: CASSKQGEIASPLHF.

This clonotype was found a few times. The V gene is TRBV6-2 or TRBV6-3, the J gene TRBJ2-1; D might be TRBD2 (6 bases). The CDR3 loop spans 17 amino acids. Trimming shortened V by 4 bases and J by 6 bases, and 22 bases separated the two germline ends. Per germline, CDR1 MNHEY and CDR2 SVGEGT. In DNA form, the CDR3 reads TGTGCCAGCAGTTCCGAACCGACTAGTCCGCCCGCCAATGAGCAGTTCTTC. It yields the protein CASSSEPTSPPANEQFF.

This clonotype has a handful of counts. The J gene is TRBJ2-2, the V gene TRBV3-1; TRBD2 might be the D (6 bases). The V end lost 4 bases, the J end lost 6 bases, and 12 bases lay between the germline ends. Per the germline V gene, CDR1 is LGHDT and CDR2 is YNNKEL (reference sequence). The CDR3 is 14 residues long. CDR3 DNA sequence: TGTGCCAGCAGCCCGGTACTAGCTTCCGGGGAGCTGTTTTTT. Protein product: CASSPVLASGELFF. Filled out from reference TRBV3-1 and TRBJ2-2, the complete variable domain reads DTAVSQTPKYLVTQMGNDKSIKCEQNLGHDTMYWYKQDSKKFLKIMFSYNNKELIINETVPNRFSPKSPDKAHLNLHINSLELGDSAVYFCASSPVLASGELFFGEGSRLTVL.

The J gene is TRBJ2-1, the V gene TRBV20-1; 7 positions agree with TRBD1. Germline CDR1 DFQATT, CDR2 SNEGSKA (reference sequence). V was clipped by 1 base and J by 5 bases; unmatched bases: 5. This CDR3 spans 14 amino acids. The CDR3 DNA is TGCAGTGCTAGAGGGGGGACAGAGAACAATGAGCAGTTCTTC. Its translation: CSARGGTENNEQFF.

For this clonotype: A read error is possible here, since a much larger clone lies one base away. This chain joins TRBV28 and TRBJ1-4; the D is unclear. The V gene's germline CDR1 is MDHEN and CDR2 SYDVKM. The CDR3 consists of 13 residues. CDR3 protein: CAGSPQTLEKLFF. CDR3 in DNA: TGTGCCGGCAGTCCCCAAACACTGGAAAAACTGTTTTTT.

This clonotype was counted ten times or more. V gene TRBV7-9 combines with J gene TRBJ2-1; weak D call: TRBD2 (5 bases). The V gene's germline CDR1 is SEHNR and CDR2 FQNEAQ (reference sequence). V lost 3 bases and J lost 4, with 10 bases in between. This CDR3 has 14 amino acids. CDR3 sequence reads: CASSFGLAYNEQFF. The CDR3 DNA is TGTGCCAGCAGCTTCGGACTTGCTTACAATGAGCAGTTCTTC.

The sample holds many counts of this clonotype. V usage is TRBV30 and J usage is TRBJ2-3; the match to TRBD2 covers 13 bases. V shed 4 bases and J 5 bases; nucleotides not matched to a gene: 6. The CDR3 runs to 15 residues. Looked up from germline, CDR1 is GTSNPN and CDR2 is SVGIG (reference sequence). CDR3 loop: CAWTMGLAGRDTQYF. Here the CDR3 DNA reads TGTGCCTGGACCATGGGACTAGCGGGACGAGATACGCAGTATTTT.

This clonotype was recorded a few times. J is TRBJ2-5 and V is TRBV29-1; TRBD1 matches 10 bases. The trim removed 7 bases at V and 4 bases at J, leaving 0 bases unmatched. CDR1 and CDR2 from the germline V gene are SQVTM and ANQGSEA. This CDR3 region has 11 residues. CDR3 sequence reads: CSGTGGETQYF. CDR3 DNA: TGCAGCGGGACAGGGGGAGAGACCCAGTACTTC.

V gene TRBV3-1 combines with J gene TRBJ2-1; 7 nucleotides match TRBD2. The DNA end is a closer match to TRBJ2-7, so the J assignment may be wrong. Per germline, CDR1 LGHDT and CDR2 YNNKEL (reference sequence). This CDR3 comprises 14 residues. Written as DNA, the CDR3 is TGTGCCAGCAGCCAACTCGGGGGGAGAGGTGAGCAGTACTTC. Translating gives CASSQLGGRGEQYF.

In this sample, this clonotype turned up many times. The V gene is TRBV6-9, the J gene TRBJ2-7; 7 bases fit TRBD1. V trimming: 2 bases; J trimming: 1 base; junction bases outside the gene matches: 2. The CDR3 has 14 amino acids. Germline CDR1 MNHGY, CDR2 SVAAGI. The CDR3 protein is CASSYGTESYEQYF. Here the CDR3 DNA reads TGTGCCAGCAGTTATGGGACAGAATCCTACGAGCAGTACTTC.

This clonotype showed up many times. The rearrangement joins TRBV7-2 to TRBJ2-1, with 8 bases fitting TRBD2. CDR3 length: 14 residues. Germline-derived CDR1 and CDR2 are SGHTA and FQGNSA. Trimming cost V 5 bases and J 7 bases; bases outside gene matches: 7. CDR3: CASSPRLAGNEQFF. Written as DNA, the CDR3 is TGTGCCAGCAGCCCCAGATTAGCGGGGAATGAGCAGTTCTTC.

The chain employs TRBV20-1 and TRBJ2-7; D is uncertain. This CDR3 is 11 amino acids long. From germline, CDR1 is DFQATT and CDR2 SNEGSKA (reference sequence). The V end was cut by 5 bases, the J end by 3 bases, with 8 bases between. CDR3 DNA: TGCAGTGCTCCCCACCACTACGAGCAGTACTTC. It codes for CSAPHHYEQYF.

This clonotype has just a few counts. This chain joins TRBV20-1 and TRBJ2-1; 11 bases are shared with TRBD2. This CDR3 has 15 residues. V dropped 1 base and J dropped 4; count of bases not matched to a gene: 3. Germline lookup yields CDR1 DFQATT and CDR2 SNEGSKA (reference sequence). The DNA for the CDR3 is TGCAGTGCTAGAGCTAGCGGGAGGAGATACAATGAGCAGTTCTTC. This encodes CSARASGRRYNEQFF.

V is TRBV30 and J is TRBJ2-1; a possible D gene is TRBD2 (5 bases). V was cut by 0 bases and J by 3 bases, with 12 bases left in between. Germline values: CDR1 GTSNPN, CDR2 SVGIG (reference sequence). The CDR3 loop spans 15 amino acids. Written as DNA, the CDR3 is TGTGCCTGGAGTGTAAAGACTACTATCTACAATGAGCAGTTCTTC. It translates to CAWSVKTTIYNEQFF.

This clonotype has at least ten counts. The J gene is TRBJ2-2, the V gene TRBV28; tentatively, D is TRBD1 (5 bases). The ends were cut back, 6 bases at V and 3 bases at J, with 11 bases in the middle. Per germline, CDR1 MDHEN and CDR2 SYDVKM. This CDR3 region has 14 residues. CDR3 nucleotide sequence: TGTGCCAGCAGATTGACAGATTACACCGGGGAGCTGTTTTTT. Encoded protein: CASRLTDYTGELFF. Full variable domain (rest looked up from reference TRBV28 and TRBJ2-2): DVKVTQSSRYLVKRTGEKVFLECVQDMDHENMFWYRQDPGLGLRLIYFSYDVKMKEKGDIPEGYSVSREKKERFSLILESASTNQTSMYLCASRLTDYTGELFFGEGSRLTVL.

CDR3 in DNA: TGCAGTGCTAGGCCCCAGATAGATACGCAGTATTTT. Translation gives CSARPQIDTQYF. The chain links TRBV20-1 to TRBJ2-3; D gene unclear. V was trimmed by 3 bases and J by 5 bases, leaving 9 bases between them. CDR1 is DFQATT, CDR2 SNEGSKA, per germline (reference sequence). This CDR3 has 12 amino acids.

This rearrangement joins TRBV19 to TRBJ1-1; 7 positions match TRBD1. Germline assignment: CDR1 LNHDA and CDR2 SQIVND (reference sequence). J was trimmed by 7 bases and V by 3 bases; bases with no gene match: 11. CDR3 size: 15 residues. The CDR3 sequence: CASSIWRGQSFEAFF. Written as DNA, the CDR3 is TGTGCCAGTAGTATTTGGAGGGGGCAAAGTTTTGAAGCTTTCTTT.

This clonotype was seen more than once but under ten times. V gene TRBV20-1 combines with J gene TRBJ2-3; 8 nucleotides align to TRBD2. CDR1 and CDR2 from the germline V gene are DFQATT and SNEGSKA (reference sequence). V gave up 1 base and J gave up 0 bases; unmatched junction bases: 9. This CDR3 has 17 amino acids. The CDR3 is CSARAITSGLSTDTQYF. For the CDR3, the DNA is TGCAGTGCTAGAGCTATCACTAGCGGCTTAAGCACAGATACGCAGTATTTT.